These T cell receptor beta chains were read from a single sample in a study of cytomegalovirus exposure and HLA in healthy donors. Repertoires were generated with immunoSEQ multiplex PCR, while TCRdb's copy carries only in-frame clones and drops some. In the table there are about 60,000 clones, around 87% of which are singletons. Sequences were obtained from PBMCs. Every receptor here comes from a man between 18 and 29 years old in good health and CMV-seronegative. Both conserved end residues are part of each CDR3. A D gene is named only where the DNA matches it firmly. Only part of the rows carry a size: once, few, many, or a class if the clone is expanded.

j_call clone_size v_call d_call cdr3_nt cdr3_aa
TRBJ1-1 - TRBV19 - TGTGCCAGTAGTATCCCGGACGACGGGGGGAGCGCTGAAGCTTTCTTT CASSIPDDGGSAEAFF
TRBJ1-6 - TRBV7-3 - TGTGCCAGCAGCTTAAGGGCAGACTATAATTCACCCCTCCACTTT CASSLRADYNSPLHF
TRBJ1-2 - TRBV6-5 - TGTGCCAGCAGTTACTCGTCCTACCAGGGGAACTATGGCTACACCTTC CASSYSSYQGNYGYTF
TRBJ2-7 - TRBV7-7 - TGTGCTAGCAGCTTAGCGCAGGACAGCGAGCAGTACTTC CASSLAQDSEQYF
TRBJ2-7 once TRBV25-1 - TGTGCCAGCAGTGAAAGCGGCTTTTACGAGCAGTACTTC CASSESGFYEQYF
TRBJ1-2 - TRBV30 - TGTGCCTGGAGTGTATTACGACAGTTCTATGGCTACACCTTC CAWSVLRQFYGYTF
TRBJ2-7 - TRBV5-1 - TGCGCCAGCAGCTTGGCAGGGGACGAGCAGTACTTC CASSLAGDEQYF
TRBJ2-5 - TRBV4-2 TRBD2 TGTGCCAGCAGCCAAGATAGCGGGGGGGCCGAGACCCAGTACTTC CASSQDSGGAETQYF
TRBJ2-7 - TRBV6-1 - TGTGCCAGCAGTACCAGTGAGGGCAACTACGAGCAGTACTTC CASSTSEGNYEQYF
TRBJ1-1 - TRBV7-9 - TGTGCCAGCAGCTTCAGGCAACTGAACACTGAAGCTTTCTTT CASSFRQLNTEAFF
TRBJ1-4 few TRBV7-9 - TGTGCCAGCAGCTTAGAAGGGGGAGATGGTGAAAAACTGTTTTTT CASSLEGGDGEKLFF
TRBJ2-3 few TRBV6-4 TRBD2 TGTGCCAGCAGTGACTCTAGCGGGGGGACAGATACGCAGTATTTT CASSDSSGGTDTQYF
TRBJ1-2 - TRBV10-3 - TGTGCCACAACAGGGACCTATGGCTACACCTTC CATTGTYGYTF
TRBJ2-3 - TRBV11-2 - TGTGCCAGCAGCTTAGCTCTTCTTTCCTCGGATACGCAGTATTTT CASSLALLSSDTQYF
TRBJ2-3 - TRBV19 TRBD1 TGTGCCAGTGAGGGGGCAGGAGATACGCAGTATTTT CASEGAGDTQYF
TRBJ2-3 - TRBV5-1 - TGCGCCAGCAGCTCCAGCGGTGCTAGCACAGATACGCAGTATTTT CASSSSGASTDTQYF
TRBJ1-2 - TRBV7-2 - TGTGCCAGCAGCGTCAGGGAAGGCGGCTACACCTTC CASSVREGGYTF
TRBJ2-3 - TRBV14 - TGTGCCAGCAGCCAAGGGAAGGGGGTCTACACAGATACGCAGTATTTT CASSQGKGVYTDTQYF
TRBJ1-5 few TRBV6-5 TRBD1 TGTGCCAGCAGTTACGGGACAGCTCAGCCCCAGCATTTT CASSYGTAQPQHF
TRBJ1-1 once TRBV7-8 - TGTGCCAGCAGCCTAGTTCCGGGGGGAATAAAGAACACTGAAGCTTTCTTT CASSLVPGGIKNTEAFF
TRBJ2-5 - TRBV29-1 - TGCAGCGGACTGAAGCAACAAGAGACCCAGTACTTC CSGLKQQETQYF
TRBJ1-6 - TRBV7-6 TRBD1 TGTGCCAGCAGCTCCTGGACAGGGGAAAATTCACCCCTCCACTTT CASSSWTGENSPLHF
TRBJ2-7 - TRBV7-3 TRBD2 TGTGCCAGCAGCCCCAGCGGGGTCTACGAGCAGTACTTC CASSPSGVYEQYF
TRBJ1-5 - TRBV28 - TGTGCCAGCATCACTCGGAGCTTGCTTGCCCAGCATTTT CASITRSLLAQHF
TRBJ2-6 - TRBV6-4 - TGTGCCAGCAGTGCCACAGGCTCTGGGGCCAACGTCCTGACTTTC CASSATGSGANVLTF
TRBJ2-2 - TRBV29-1 TRBD2 TGCAGCGTTGAAGATGGATCTAGCGGGGGGGCTGACACCGGGGAGCTGTTTTTT CSVEDGSSGGADTGELFF
TRBJ2-5 - TRBV6-4 TRBD2 TGTGCCAGCAGTGACTCAGGTCTAGCGGGGACCCAGTACTTC CASSDSGLAGTQYF
TRBJ2-3 - TRBV7-8 TRBD2 TGTGCCAGCAGCTTATCTAGCGGGGGAAAGACAGATACGCAGTATTTT CASSLSSGGKTDTQYF
TRBJ2-1 - TRBV10-1 - TGCGCCAGCAGTGAGTCGGAGGCCTACAATGAGCAGTTCTTC CASSESEAYNEQFF
TRBJ2-7 once TRBV30 - TGTGCCTGGGGAAAGGGGCTTTCCTACGAGCAGTACTTC CAWGKGLSYEQYF
TRBJ2-7 - TRBV30 - TGTGCCTGGAGTGTACCAGGGACAAGCCCAAGGTACGAGCAGTACTTC CAWSVPGTSPRYEQYF
TRBJ2-3 - TRBV10-3 TRBD2 TGTGCCATCAGTGAACTAGCGGGGGTCACAGATACGCAGTATTTT CAISELAGVTDTQYF
TRBJ1-2 - TRBV6-1 - TGTGCCAGCAGTGAACAGGGGTTGCCTGGCTACACCTTC CASSEQGLPGYTF
TRBJ2-6 - TRBV6-5 - TGTGCCAGCAGTTACGTGCAGGAGGTCAACGTCCTGACTTTC CASSYVQEVNVLTF
TRBJ1-4 once TRBV30 TRBD1 TGTGCCCACACAGGGGGGGCCGGTGAAAAACTGTTTTTT CAHTGGAGEKLFF
TRBJ2-2 - TRBV11-2 - TGTGCCAGCAGCTTAGACGGGGGTGGGAACACCGGGGAGCTGTTTTTT CASSLDGGGNTGELFF
TRBJ2-3 - TRBV2 - TGTGCCAGCAGTGTAGGAGGTATATCAGATACGCAGTATTTT CASSVGGISDTQYF
TRBJ1-1 - TRBV4-1 TRBD1 TGCGCCAGCAGCCAACGGGGACAGGGACCTATTATGAACACTGAAGCTTTCTTT CASSQRGQGPIMNTEAFF
TRBJ1-1 - TRBV11-3 TRBD1 TGTGCCAGCAGCTCGGAGGACAGGGTTGCTTTCTTT CASSSEDRVAFF
TRBJ2-2 - TRBV30 TRBD1 TGTGCCTGGGGACCGGGACAGGGGGCATCCGGGGAGCTGTTTTTT CAWGPGQGASGELFF
TRBJ2-7 - TRBV28 TRBD1 TGTGCCAGCAGTTTCGGGACAGGGGTCTACGAGCAGTACTTC CASSFGTGVYEQYF
TRBJ1-5 - TRBV7-2 - TGTGCCAGCAGCTTAGACACCAATCAGCCCCAGCATTTT CASSLDTNQPQHF
TRBJ2-5 - TRBV29-1 - TGCAGCGTTGATGGGGAATTGGTAGGGGACTCAGGAATCAAGTACTTC CSVDGELVGDSGIKYF
TRBJ2-3 - TRBV6-1 TRBD2 TGTGCCAGCAGTCCGGCCCTAAGCGGGGGGCCGTATTTT CASSPALSGGPYF
TRBJ2-1 - TRBV9 TRBD2 TGTGCCAGCAGCGTACGGGGGGGCAATGAGCAGTTCTTC CASSVRGGNEQFF
TRBJ1-2 - TRBV18 TRBD1 TGTGCCAGCTCACCACTAACAGGGGCCTATGGCTACACCTTC CASSPLTGAYGYTF
TRBJ1-1 few TRBV19 - TGTGCCAGTAGTCAAAGACAGAACACTGAAGCTTTCTTT CASSQRQNTEAFF
TRBJ2-1 - TRBV5-4 - TGTGCCAGCAGCTTGTACGGGTTAGGCAGCCGTGAGTTCTTC CASSLYGLGSREFF
TRBJ1-5 once TRBV5-1 - TGCGCCAGCACCTTGGGTGTGAGGGGGTCGGGGCCCCAGCATTTT CASTLGVRGSGPQHF
TRBJ1-1 - TRBV28 - TGTGCCAGCACCCTCGGGGGTAAAGTGAACACTGAAGCTTTCTTT CASTLGGKVNTEAFF
TRBJ2-2 - TRBV29-1 - TGCAGCGTTTTTGAGAGTCAGGCCGGGGAGCTGTTTTTT CSVFESQAGELFF
TRBJ1-5 once TRBV19 TRBD1 TGTGCCAGTAGTAACAACAGGGGAAATCAGCCCCAGCATTTT CASSNNRGNQPQHF
TRBJ2-2 - TRBV5-4 TRBD2 TGTGCCAGCAGCTCCCTTAAAACTAGCGGGTCGAACACCGGGGAGCTGTTTTTT CASSSLKTSGSNTGELFF
TRBJ2-1 few TRBV6-5 TRBD2 TGTGCCAGCAGCCTGTTAGCGGGTACTTACAATGAGCAGTTCTTC CASSLLAGTYNEQFF
TRBJ2-3 - TRBV6-1 - TGTGCCAGCAGTCGAGGGGGAAGCACAGATACGCAGTATTTT CASSRGGSTDTQYF
TRBJ1-2 - TRBV28 TRBD1 TGTGCCAGCAGTGGACAGGGTCGAGTGAGGGGCTACACCTTC CASSGQGRVRGYTF
TRBJ2-1 - TRBV19 TRBD2 TGTGCCAGTAGTCCGTTTGGGGGGGGGAACAATGAGCAGTTCTTC CASSPFGGGNNEQFF
TRBJ2-7 - TRBV29-1 - TGCAGCGTTGAAAGGGGTTACTACGAGCAGTACTTC CSVERGYYEQYF